Following are 8 T cell receptor beta chains from one sample sequenced in a study of blood T cell repertoires in COVID-19. The table came from immunoSEQ multiplex PCR; TCRdb's copy has only in-frame clones and leaves some out. This sample has a few hundred thousand clones, with 85% to 90% found just once. The specimen was PBMCs or T cells enriched from blood (not recorded which). The receptors derive from a woman aged 50 to 60 who had recovered from COVID-19.

This clone was detected a few times. The CDR3 nucleotides are TGTGCCAGTAGTACCGTTGGACCCAGCGGCACTGAAGCTTTCTTT. As protein: CASSTVGPSGTEAFF. The V and J genes are TRBV19 and TRBJ1-1; D not resolved. Germline CDR1 and CDR2: LNHDA and SQIVND (reference sequence). Trimming cost V 4 bases and J 4 bases, with 16 bases left between them. The CDR3 has 15 amino acids.

This clone occurred once. The chain has TRBV7-2 and TRBJ1-2; TRBD1 is a possible D gene (6 bases). CDR1 SGHTA and CDR2 FQGNSA come from the germline V gene. Deletions cut 5 bases from V and 8 bases from J, with 15 bases between. The CDR3 sequence is 13 residues long. The DNA of the CDR3 is TGTGCCAGCAGCCCGGGACAATTCCGAGGCTACACCTTC. This sequence encodes CASSPGQFRGYTF. The full variable domain, its missing parts supplied by reference TRBV7-2 and TRBJ1-2, is GAGVSQSPSNKVTEKGKDVELRCDPISGHTALYWYRQSLGQGLEFLIYFQGNSAPDKSGLPSDRFSAERTGGSVSTLTIQRTQQEDSAVYLCASSPGQFRGYTFGSGTRLTVV.

This clone has only one observation. The chain uses TRBV28 and TRBJ2-7, with 12 bases matching TRBD2. V shed 5 bases, J shed 3 bases, and the junction held 17 bases outside the gene matches. CDR3 length: 19 residues. Germline CDR1 is MDHEN and CDR2 is SYDVKM. The CDR3 loop reads CASSGSKTSGSVSYYEQYF. CDR3 nucleotides: TGTGCCAGCAGTGGTTCAAAGACTAGCGGGAGTGTCTCCTACTACGAGCAGTACTTC.

V usage is TRBV15 and J usage is TRBJ1-1; 7 bases map to TRBD1. The germline V gene encodes CDR1 LNHNV and CDR2 YYDKDF (reference sequence). J gave up 4 bases and V 1 base, and 6 bases lay outside the gene matches. The CDR3 totals 15 residues. This CDR3 reads CATSRGVTGPTEAFF. DNA of the CDR3: TGTGCCACCAGCAGAGGTGTGACAGGGCCCACTGAAGCTTTCTTT.

V and J are TRBV9 and TRBJ1-3; TRBD1 aligns across 7 bases. The CDR3 runs to 13 residues. CDR1 and CDR2 from the germline V gene are SGDLS and YYNGEE. Trimming at V came to 7 bases and at J to 4 bases, leaving 5 bases not matched to a gene. The CDR3 loop reads CASGDRVGNTIYF. CDR3 nucleotides: TGTGCCAGCGGAGACAGGGTAGGAAACACCATATATTTT.

V is TRBV11-2 and J is TRBJ1-2; D not resolved. Germline CDR1 reads SGHAT; CDR2 reads FQNNGV. This CDR3 spans 17 amino acids. V was shortened by 3 bases and J by 2 bases, with 19 bases between the two germline ends. The DNA for the CDR3 is TGTGCCAGCAGCTTGGGTAGTTCCAATGGAGGGAACTATGGCTACACCTTC. This translates into CASSLGSSNGGNYGYTF.

The chain employs TRBV7-8 and TRBJ2-5; tentative D call: TRBD2 (5 bases). V was shortened by 5 bases and J by 2 bases, with 18 bases between the two germline ends. Germline V CDR1 and CDR2: SGHVS, FQNEAQ. This CDR3 is 16 amino acids long. This chain's CDR3 is CASSVLEYGLQETQYF. The CDR3 region has the DNA TGTGCCAGCAGCGTTTTAGAGTACGGACTGCAAGAGACCCAGTACTTC.

V is TRBV24-1 and J is TRBJ2-3; 7 bases align to TRBD1. Trimming at V came to 4 bases and at J to 2 bases, leaving 5 bases not matched to a gene. Germline V lookup: CDR1 KGHDR, CDR2 SFDVKD. The CDR3 length is 15 residues. The CDR3, as DNA: TGTGCCACCAGTGAGTACAGGGGCGACACAGATACGCAGTATTTT. Its protein is CATSEYRGDTDTQYF.